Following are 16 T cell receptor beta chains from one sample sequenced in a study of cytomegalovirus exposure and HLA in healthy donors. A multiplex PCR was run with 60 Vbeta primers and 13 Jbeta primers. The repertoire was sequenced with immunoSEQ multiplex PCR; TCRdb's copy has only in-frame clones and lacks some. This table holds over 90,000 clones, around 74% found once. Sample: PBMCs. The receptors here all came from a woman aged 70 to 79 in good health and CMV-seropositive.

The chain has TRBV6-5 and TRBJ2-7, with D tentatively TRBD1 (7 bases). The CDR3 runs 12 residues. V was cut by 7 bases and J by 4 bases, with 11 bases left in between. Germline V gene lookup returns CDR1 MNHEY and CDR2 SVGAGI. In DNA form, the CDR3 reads TGTGCCAGCATCAGGGGGGCATACGAGCAGTACTTC. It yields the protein CASIRGAYEQYF.

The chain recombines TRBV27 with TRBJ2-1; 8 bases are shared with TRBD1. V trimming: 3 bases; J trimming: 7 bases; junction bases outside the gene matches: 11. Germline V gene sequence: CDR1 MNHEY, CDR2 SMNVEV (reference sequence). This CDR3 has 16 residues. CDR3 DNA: TGTGCCAGCAGTTTTTCGGCAGGGGGCGCAGGAAATGAGCAGTTCTTC. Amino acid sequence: CASSFSAGGAGNEQFF.

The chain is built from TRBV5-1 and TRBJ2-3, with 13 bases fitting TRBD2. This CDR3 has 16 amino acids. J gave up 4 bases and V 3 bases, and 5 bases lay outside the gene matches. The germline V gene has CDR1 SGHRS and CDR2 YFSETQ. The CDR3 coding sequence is TGCGCCAGCAGCTCGGAACTAGCGGGAGGGCCAGATACGCAGTATTTT. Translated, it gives CASSSELAGGPDTQYF.

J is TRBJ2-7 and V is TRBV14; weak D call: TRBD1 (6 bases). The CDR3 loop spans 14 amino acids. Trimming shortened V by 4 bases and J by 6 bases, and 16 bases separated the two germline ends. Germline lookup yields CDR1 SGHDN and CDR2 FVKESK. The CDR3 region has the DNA TGTGCCAGCAGCCGCCCAGGGCAGGGGCGCGAGCAGTACTTC. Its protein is CASSRPGQGREQYF.

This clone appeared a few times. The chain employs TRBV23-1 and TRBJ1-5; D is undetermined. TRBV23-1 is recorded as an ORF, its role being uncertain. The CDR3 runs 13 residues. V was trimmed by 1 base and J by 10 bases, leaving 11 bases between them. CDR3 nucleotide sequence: TGCGCCAGCAGTCAATGCATCCGGGTACCCCAGCATTTT. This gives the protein CASSQCIRVPQHF.

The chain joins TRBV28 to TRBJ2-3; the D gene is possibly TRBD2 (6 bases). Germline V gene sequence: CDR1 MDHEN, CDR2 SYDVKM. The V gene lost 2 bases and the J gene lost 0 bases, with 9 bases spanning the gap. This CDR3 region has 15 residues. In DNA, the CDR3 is TGTGCCAGCAGTTTAGGCGGGGTAAGCACAGATACGCAGTATTTT. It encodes CASSLGGVSTDTQYF. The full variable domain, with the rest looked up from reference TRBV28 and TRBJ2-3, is DVKVTQSSRYLVKRTGEKVFLECVQDMDHENMFWYRQDPGLGLRLIYFSYDVKMKEKGDIPEGYSVSREKKERFSLILESASTNQTSMYLCASSLGGVSTDTQYFGPGTRLTVL.

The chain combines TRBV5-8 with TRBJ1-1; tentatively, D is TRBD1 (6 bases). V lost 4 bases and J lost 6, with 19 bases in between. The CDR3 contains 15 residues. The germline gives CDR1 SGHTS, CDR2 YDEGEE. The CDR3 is CASSLGTIEPSEAFF. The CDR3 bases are TGTGCCAGCAGCCTCGGGACAATCGAACCCTCTGAAGCTTTCTTT.

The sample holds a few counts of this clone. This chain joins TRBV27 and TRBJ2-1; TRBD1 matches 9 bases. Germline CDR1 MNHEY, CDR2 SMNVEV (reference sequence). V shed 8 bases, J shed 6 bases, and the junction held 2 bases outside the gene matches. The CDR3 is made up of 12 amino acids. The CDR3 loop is CASRTGANEQFF. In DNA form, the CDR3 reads TGTGCCAGCCGGACAGGGGCCAATGAGCAGTTCTTC.

Written as DNA, the CDR3 is TGTGCCAGCTCACACGACAGGGCCGTGACCGCTTTCTTT. Its translation is CASSHDRAVTAFF. The chain links TRBV18 to TRBJ1-1, with 7 bases aligning to TRBD1. The germline gives CDR1 KGHSH, CDR2 LQKENI. The CDR3 runs to 13 residues. With 4 bases clipped from V and 11 bases from J, the junction kept 10 bases outside the gene matches.

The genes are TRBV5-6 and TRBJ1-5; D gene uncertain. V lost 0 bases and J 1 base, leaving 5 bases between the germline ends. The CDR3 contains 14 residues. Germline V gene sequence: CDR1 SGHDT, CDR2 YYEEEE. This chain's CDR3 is CASSLGLSNQPQHF. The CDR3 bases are TGTGCCAGCAGCTTGGGACTCAGCAATCAGCCCCAGCATTTT.

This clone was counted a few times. CDR3 residues: CASSAILGQISTDTQYF. The CDR3 nucleotides are TGTGCCAGCAGTGCCATTCTTGGACAGATAAGCACAGATACGCAGTATTTT. V gene TRBV6-1 combines with J gene TRBJ2-3, with D maybe TRBD1 (6 bases). Per the germline V gene, CDR1 is MNHNS and CDR2 is SASEGT. The CDR3 runs to 17 residues. With 4 bases removed from V and 0 bases from J, the gap between germline ends came to 17 bases.

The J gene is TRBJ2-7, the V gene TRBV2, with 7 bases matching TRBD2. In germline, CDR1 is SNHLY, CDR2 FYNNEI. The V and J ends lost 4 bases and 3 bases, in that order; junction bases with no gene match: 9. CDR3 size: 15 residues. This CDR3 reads CASSVRGVINYEQYF. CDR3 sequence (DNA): TGTGCCAGCAGTGTACGGGGGGTGATAAACTACGAGCAGTACTTC.

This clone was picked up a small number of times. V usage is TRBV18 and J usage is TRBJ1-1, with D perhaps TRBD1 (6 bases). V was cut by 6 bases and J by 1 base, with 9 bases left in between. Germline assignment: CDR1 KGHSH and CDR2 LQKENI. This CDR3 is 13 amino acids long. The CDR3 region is CASSSTGNTEAFF. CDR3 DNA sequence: TGTGCCAGCTCGTCGACAGGGAACACTGAAGCTTTCTTT.

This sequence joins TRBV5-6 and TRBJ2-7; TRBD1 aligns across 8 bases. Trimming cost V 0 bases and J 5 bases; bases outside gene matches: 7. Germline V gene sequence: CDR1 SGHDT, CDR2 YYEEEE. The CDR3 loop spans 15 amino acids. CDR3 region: CASSLAPTGADEQYF. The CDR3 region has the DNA TGTGCCAGCAGCTTGGCCCCGACAGGGGCTGACGAGCAGTACTTC.

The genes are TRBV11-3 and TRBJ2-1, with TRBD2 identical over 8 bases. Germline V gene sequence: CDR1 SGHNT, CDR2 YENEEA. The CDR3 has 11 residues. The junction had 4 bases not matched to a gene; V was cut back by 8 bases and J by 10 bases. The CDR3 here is CASSSGGEQFF. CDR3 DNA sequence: TGTGCCAGCTCTTCGGGGGGGGAGCAGTTCTTC.

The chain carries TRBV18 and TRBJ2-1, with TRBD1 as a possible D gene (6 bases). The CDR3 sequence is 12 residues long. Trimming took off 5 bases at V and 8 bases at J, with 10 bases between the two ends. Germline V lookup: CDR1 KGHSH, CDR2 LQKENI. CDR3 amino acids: CASSRGFDEQFF. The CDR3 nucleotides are TGTGCCAGCTCAAGGGGGTTCGATGAGCAGTTCTTC.